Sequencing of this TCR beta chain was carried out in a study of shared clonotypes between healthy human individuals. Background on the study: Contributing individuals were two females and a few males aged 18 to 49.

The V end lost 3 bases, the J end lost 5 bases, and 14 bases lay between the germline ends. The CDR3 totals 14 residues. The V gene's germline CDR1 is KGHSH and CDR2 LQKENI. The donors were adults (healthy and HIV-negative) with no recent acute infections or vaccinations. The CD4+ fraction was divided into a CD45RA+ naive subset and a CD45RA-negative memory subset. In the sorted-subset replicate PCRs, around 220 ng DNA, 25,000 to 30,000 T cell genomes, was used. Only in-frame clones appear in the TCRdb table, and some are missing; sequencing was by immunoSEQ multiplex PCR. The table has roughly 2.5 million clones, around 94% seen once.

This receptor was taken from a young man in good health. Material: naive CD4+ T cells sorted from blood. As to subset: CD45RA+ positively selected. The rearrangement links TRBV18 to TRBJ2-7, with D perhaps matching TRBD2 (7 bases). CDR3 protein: CASSPYREGNEQYF. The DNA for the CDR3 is TGTGCCAGCTCACCGTACAGGGAGGGAAACGAGCAGTACTTC.